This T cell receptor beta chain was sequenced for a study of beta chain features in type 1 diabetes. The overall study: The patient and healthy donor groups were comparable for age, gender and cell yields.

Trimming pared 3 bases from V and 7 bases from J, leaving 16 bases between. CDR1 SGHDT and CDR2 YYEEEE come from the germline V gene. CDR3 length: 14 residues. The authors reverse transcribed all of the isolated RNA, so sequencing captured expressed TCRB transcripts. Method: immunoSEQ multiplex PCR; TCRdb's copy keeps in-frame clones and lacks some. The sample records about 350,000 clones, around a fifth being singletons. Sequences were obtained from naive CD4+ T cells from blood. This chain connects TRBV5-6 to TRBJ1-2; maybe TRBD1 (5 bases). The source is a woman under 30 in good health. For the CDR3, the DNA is TGTGCCAGCAGCTACGGGACTTCCCGAGGTGGCTACACCTTC. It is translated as CASSYGTSRGGYTF.